Reported below is one TCR beta chain. Its antigen is still unknown. No qualities accompany the bases; no much larger clone lies one base away. The data belong to a study of blood T cell repertoires in COVID-19 (dated by TCRdb to 2018 to 2020). The study in broad terms: Samples from collaborators originated in the United States, Italy and Spain and spanned both the acute and convalescent phases of COVID-19. The prospective study material was composed of cDNA or gDNA derived from T cells, B-cell-depleted T cells, or PBMCs. The dataset comprised deeply sampled blood TCRbeta repertoires from subjects exposed to, actively infected with, or recovered from COVID-19. A freely available public database, intended as a resource for researchers studying the immune response to SARS-CoV-2, is where the repertoires were released. The samples were drawn from the first 160 participants of the ongoing ImmuneRACE study and from 950 to 1,500 subjects provided by 6 global collaborators. A de-identified subject ID, COVID-19 status, age in years and sex were almost always included in the sample metadata. HLA class I and class II types, where available, came from metadata supplied by the sample provider rather than from assay-based typing. The full study reports these points: The amount of clinical and demographic metadata varied by source and participant and was provided uncurated.

The CDR3 runs 13 residues from the cysteine to the phenylalanine. This entry keeps only the CDR3 DNA: 39 bases, framed from base 1. The CDR1 and CDR2 encoded by the germline V gene are SGHRS and YFSETQ. V loses 4 bases of germline sequence and J loses 6 bases, and the interval between the two ends is 11 bases. The immunoSEQ Assay, a bias-controlled multiplex PCR, was used to amplify TCRbeta CDR3 regions from genomic DNA. Regarding the original processing steps: The number of nucleated cells in each sample was estimated by amplification of reference gene primers within the assay. To quantify the absolute abundance of each unique TCRbeta CDR3 rearrangement, sequence reads were collapsed and filtered. For each sample, productive Simpson clonality was calculated as the square root of Simpson's diversity index over productive rearrangements. Here the immuneACCESS table is served through TCRdb, limited to in-frame sequences with V and J called. Missing clones are a known gap in these copies; in checked studies unresolved V genes cover under half, and the rest lacks a known reason. Clone size and V and J calls were adopted from that table, with D and trimming inferred from the DNA. This sample gives approximately 300,000 clones in total; 88% of them show up just once. The top ten constitute 4% of the sample.

Collaborating institutions collected whole blood in K2EDTA tubes following their own protocols. For TCRbeta analysis, collaborators shipped samples in one of three forms: frozen whole blood, isolated PBMCs, or DNA extracted from either of those sample types. This chain joins TRBV5-1 to TRBJ1-5; TRBD1 is a weak D gene call, 6 bases matching. This clonotype was obtained from a woman aged 45-65 years with active or convalescent COVID-19. Sequenced input: peripheral blood. The CDR3 region: CASSGGAGQPQHF. At the DNA level, the sequence is TGCGCCAGCAGCGGGGGGGCTGGTCAGCCCCAGCATTTT.